Described below is a single T cell receptor (beta chain) sequence and its context. This specimen comes from a study of early T cells in non-severe SARS-CoV-2 infection. MiXCR was run by TCRdb on the 5' RACE reads, yielding one entry per CDR3 protein. The table has tens of thousands of distinct CDR3 sequences, 5% to 7.5% seen once. The germline gives CDR1 LNHDA, CDR2 SQIVND (reference sequence). The ends were cut back, 3 bases at V and 3 bases at J, with 8 bases in the middle. This CDR3 spans 13 amino acids. The rearrangement joins TRBV19 to TRBJ1-2; no firm D call. Sequencing was performed on whole blood, taken at baseline. This TCR was recovered from an adult who was a healthcare worker with PCR-confirmed SARS-CoV-2 infection or an uninfected control (not recorded which). The CDR3 loop is CASSISRDYGYTF. CDR3 sequence (DNA): TGTGCCAGTAGTATTAGCCGGGACTATGGCTACACCTTC. The full variable domain, in which reference TRBV19 and TRBJ1-2 provide the parts outside the CDR3, is DGGITQSPKYLFRKEGQNVTLSCEQNLNHDAMYWYRQDPGQGLRLIYYSQIVNDFQKGDIAEGYSVSREKKESFPLTVTSAQKNPTAFYLCASSISRDYGYTFGSGTRLTVV.